The sequence of this T cell receptor beta chain was determined in a study of blood T cell repertoires in COVID-19. The CDR3 spans 15 residues. Germline assignment: CDR1 SEHNR and CDR2 FQNEAQ (reference sequence). Trimming removed 2 bases from V and 2 bases from J; junction bases left unmatched: 4. Ages ranged from 18 to 89 years, with residence in around 24 US areas. Each participant's cohort was designated according to participant-reported clinical history. Two consecutive negative NP/OP PCR tests, clearance, or resolved symptoms defined Cohort 3 recovery. Original methodology: Using reference gene primer amplification, nucleated cell counts were estimated. Repertoires were generated with immunoSEQ multiplex PCR, while TCRdb's copy carries only in-frame clones and drops some. V, J and clone size were drawn from that table, and D and trimming were deduced from the DNA. The sample includes around 480,000 clones, roughly 87% seen only once; the top ten take about 0.7%.

Sequencing used PBMCs or T cells enriched from blood (not recorded which). V gene TRBV7-9 combines with J gene TRBJ2-3; 7 nucleotides match TRBD2. This receptor was taken from a woman between 18 and 29 years old who had recovered from COVID-19. CDR3 in DNA: TGTGCCAGCAGCTTAACGCGGGGGATCACAGATACGCAGTATTTT. Its translation is CASSLTRGITDTQYF.